The present TCR beta chain was sequenced within a study of OX40 agonist ivuxolimab in advanced cancers. On the study more broadly: Enrolled patients in dose escalation had cancers that were hepatocellular carcinoma, melanoma, renal cell or head and neck cancer.

Assay used: immunoSEQ multiplex PCR; TCRdb lists only in-frame clones, some missing. The sample comprises roughly 74,000 clones, 80% to 95% of which are singletons, and roughly 9% rests with the top ten. The CDR3 runs to 12 residues. Germline lookup yields CDR1 MNHEY and CDR2 SMNVEV (reference sequence). Deletions cut 1 base from V and 7 bases from J, with 2 bases between. This receptor was identified in an adult with an advanced solid tumor such as melanoma, head and neck, liver or kidney cancer. This sample comprised CD4+ or CD8+ T cells sorted from blood, obtained in a trial of the OX40 agonist ivuxolimab. The chain is built from TRBV27 and TRBJ1-6, with D unresolved. CDR3 loop: CASSLFNSPLHF. The CDR3 nucleotides are TGTGCCAGCAGTTTATTCAATTCACCCCTCCACTTT.